One and the same sample provided the 16 T cell receptor beta chains below, sequenced in a study of T cell changes during pregnancy in multiple sclerosis. The data were produced by immunoSEQ multiplex PCR, yet TCRdb's version contains in-frame clones alone and is incomplete. Among around 36,000 clones listed, around 90% were seen once. This specimen was CD4+ T cells from peripheral blood mononuclear cells, taken in the third trimester of pregnancy. The origin of the receptors is a female donor with multiple sclerosis, enrolled in a pregnancy study.

The CDR3 DNA is TGTGCCAGCAGTGAAGCCATGACAGCTAACTATGGCTACACCTTC. Its protein is CASSEAMTANYGYTF. V is TRBV2 and J is TRBJ1-2; D perhaps matches TRBD1 (5 bases). V lost 0 bases and J 0 bases, leaving 8 bases between the germline ends. CDR3 length equals 15 residues. CDR1 and CDR2 from the germline V gene are SNHLY and FYNNEI.

The chain employs TRBV2 and TRBJ1-6; D is perhaps TRBD1 (6 bases). V lost 6 bases and J 9 bases, leaving 15 bases between the germline ends. The germline CDR1 and CDR2 sequences are SNHLY and FYNNEI. The CDR3 spans 14 residues. CDR3 protein: CASSTTGVGSPLHF. The CDR3 nucleotides read TGTGCCAGCAGCACGACAGGTGTTGGTTCACCCCTCCACTTT.

The chain combines TRBV5-1 with TRBJ2-1, with 11 bases identical to TRBD1. Losses at the gene ends were 2 bases for V and 7 bases for J; bases not matched to a gene: 5. Germline CDR1 SGHRS, CDR2 YFSETQ. This CDR3 comprises 15 residues. The CDR3 DNA reads TGCGCCAGCAGCTTCGGACAGGGGGCGAGAAATGAGCAGTTCTTC. This sequence encodes CASSFGQGARNEQFF.

The J gene is TRBJ2-7, the V gene TRBV19; D is perhaps TRBD1 (7 bases). The V gene lost 6 bases and the J gene lost 4 bases, with 16 bases spanning the gap. The CDR3 contains 14 residues. Germline V CDR1 and CDR2: LNHDA, SQIVND (reference sequence). The DNA of the CDR3 is TGTGCCAGTAGAAACAGGGGAGGTTCGTACGAGCAGTACTTC. Amino acids: CASRNRGGSYEQYF.

The chain employs TRBV27 and TRBJ2-2; maybe TRBD2 (5 bases). V was clipped by 6 bases and J by 6 bases, with 8 bases between them. Germline V gives CDR1 MNHEY, CDR2 SMNVEV (reference sequence). The CDR3 spans 12 residues. As DNA, the CDR3 is TGTGCCAGCAGACTAGTCCCCGGGGAGCTGTTTTTT. As protein: CASRLVPGELFF.

The gene calls are TRBV4-2 and TRBJ2-7, with TRBD2 identical over 8 bases. V lost 1 base to trimming and J lost 5 bases; unmatched junction nucleotides: 10. This CDR3 is 16 amino acids long. Germline CDR1 is LGHNA and CDR2 is YNFKEQ. For the CDR3, the DNA is TGTGCCAGCAGCCAAGTTTGGAGCGGGAGAAGAAACGAGCAGTACTTC. This sequence encodes CASSQVWSGRRNEQYF.

This chain joins TRBV2 and TRBJ2-3, with D possibly being TRBD1 (5 bases). Trimming cost V 6 bases and J 6 bases, with 16 bases left between them. Germline V gene sequence: CDR1 SNHLY, CDR2 FYNNEI. The length of the CDR3 is 14 residues. The CDR3 protein is CASSRNQGMDTQYF. Here the CDR3 DNA reads TGTGCCAGCAGCCGTAATCAGGGAATGGATACGCAGTATTTT.

V gene TRBV9 combines with J gene TRBJ1-5; tentatively, D is TRBD1 (5 bases). The CDR3 is made up of 14 amino acids. The V and J ends lost 0 bases and 4 bases respectively, with 8 bases between them. Germline assignment: CDR1 SGDLS and CDR2 YYNGEE. CDR3 sequence reads: CASSVGRENQPQHF. CDR3 sequence (DNA): TGTGCCAGCAGCGTAGGCAGGGAAAATCAGCCCCAGCATTTT.

The V call is TRBV5-4, the J call TRBJ2-3, with TRBD2 identical over 15 bases. Germline-derived CDR1 and CDR2 are SGHNT and YYREEE (reference sequence). V lost 5 bases to trimming and J lost 2 bases; unmatched junction nucleotides: 6. The CDR3 runs 17 residues. The CDR3 protein is CASRVGTSGRNTDTQYF. The DNA for the CDR3 is TGTGCCAGCAGGGTCGGGACTAGCGGGAGGAACACAGATACGCAGTATTTT.

CDR3 in amino acids: CASSLGGGQADTQYF. CDR3 DNA sequence: TGCGCCAGCAGCTTGGGTGGGGGCCAGGCAGATACGCAGTATTTT. The chain carries TRBV5-1 and TRBJ2-3; weak D call: TRBD1 (6 bases). Germline V gives CDR1 SGHRS, CDR2 YFSETQ. There are 15 residues in the CDR3. Trimming took 0 bases from V and 4 from J, leaving 12 bases between them.

V is TRBV29-1 and J is TRBJ1-1; TRBD1 agrees at 7 bases. With 4 bases clipped from V and 2 bases from J, the junction kept 16 bases outside the gene matches. Germline CDR1 SQVTM, CDR2 ANQGSEA. The CDR3 spans 17 residues. The CDR3 reads CSVVPILGQASNTEAFF. CDR3 nucleotides: TGCAGCGTTGTCCCTATCCTCGGACAGGCCTCAAACACTGAAGCTTTCTTT.

The rearrangement links TRBV15 to TRBJ2-3, with 9 bases that match TRBD2. Germline lookup yields CDR1 LNHNV and CDR2 YYDKDF (reference sequence). V lost 5 bases to trimming and J lost 5 bases; unmatched junction nucleotides: 8. This CDR3 contains 15 residues. CDR3 coding DNA: TGTGCCACCAGCGGGGGACTAGCAGGGGGAGATACGCAGTATTTT. This gives the protein CATSGGLAGGDTQYF.

This clone was picked up one time. The chain recombines TRBV5-4 with TRBJ2-5; D perhaps matches TRBD2 (6 bases). V lost 4 bases and J lost 3, with 16 bases in between. Germline V gene lookup returns CDR1 SGHNT and CDR2 YYREEE (reference sequence). This CDR3 contains 15 residues. The CDR3 reads CASSLPGLIKETQYF. DNA of the CDR3: TGTGCCAGCAGCCTCCCGGGACTGATAAAAGAGACCCAGTACTTC.

The rearrangement uses TRBV5-4 and TRBJ1-2; unclear D gene. V lost 6 bases, J lost 1 base, and 19 bases lay in between. The CDR3 extends over 16 amino acids. Germline assignment: CDR1 SGHNT and CDR2 YYREEE (reference sequence). The CDR3 coding sequence is TGTGCCAGCACCGAGACGGAGGCCCAAAGTAACTATGGCTACACCTTC. Its translation is CASTETEAQSNYGYTF.

The rearrangement uses TRBV27 and TRBJ1-3, with TRBD1 matching 12 bases. This CDR3 region has 14 residues. Germline V CDR1 and CDR2: MNHEY, SMNVEV (reference sequence). V lost 6 bases, J lost 4 bases, and 1 base stayed unmatched. CDR3 loop: CASRGQGAGNTIYF. CDR3 DNA sequence: TGTGCCAGCAGGGGACAGGGGGCCGGAAACACCATATATTTT.

The gene calls are TRBV19 and TRBJ1-5, with D possibly being TRBD1 (6 bases). From germline, CDR1 is LNHDA and CDR2 SQIVND (reference sequence). The V gene lost 3 bases and the J gene lost 2 bases, with 17 bases spanning the gap. CDR3 length: 17 residues. The CDR3 DNA follows: TGTGCCAGTAGTATTGTCAAGGGGGTTGCGGGCAATCAGCCCCAGCATTTT. Its translation: CASSIVKGVAGNQPQHF.